Included here is one TCR beta chain sequence, with context. The specificity of this receptor is unknown. No base quality information exists; no much larger clone differs at one position. The instrument was an Illumina NovaSeq 6000. cDNA libraries for TCRalpha and TCRbeta were prepared by 5'RACE using constant-segment primers, with sample barcodes and unique molecular identifiers added. RNA was extracted from every sample with Trizol reagent. Library amplification was performed in two PCR steps, and a second sample barcode and Illumina TruSeq adapters were introduced in the second step. The libraries were sequenced on an Illumina NovaSeq using 2 x 150 bp paired-end reads. On the authors' methods: With migec v1.2.7, reads were demultiplexed and then collapsed into UMI-guided consensus sequences. Using mixcr v2.1.11, UMI consensuses were aligned to TRA and TRB V and J templates and then assembled into clonotypes. Clonotypes were classified as expanded or contracted when called significant by both edgeR and NoisET, with noise models trained on biological replicates. edgeR calls used a false discovery rate-adjusted p below 0.01 and a log2 fold-change threshold of 1. As an exploratory analysis of dynamics, max-normalized trajectories of the 1000 most abundant clonotypes were examined by PCA with hierarchical clustering. Each responding clone was given a CD4 or CD8 phenotype based on the CD4+ and CD8+ repertoires, which had been sequenced separately. The public reads were run again by TCRdb, first through fastp at Q25 and then through MiXCR, and only productive beta chains were kept. Rows with a matching CDR3 protein are joined into one entry that keeps the most common DNA and genes. The V and J calls and clone size are TCRdb's, not the authors'. Recorded for this sample are 35,000 to 55,000 distinct CDR3 sequences; 8.5% to 10% of them occurred a single time. Together, the top ten hold about 12% of the sample.

Trimming accounts for 5 bases at V and 7 bases at J, while the number of junction bases matched to no gene is 5. The CDR3 contains 15 residues, cysteine and phenylalanine counted. Only the CDR3 region is kept as DNA, spanning 45 bases read in frame from base 1. Based on the germline V gene (reference sequence), the CDR1 and CDR2 sequences are SEHNR and FQNEAQ. The data stem from a study of T-cell memory formation after mild COVID-19 (dated by TCRdb to the early 2020s). Broadly, across the study: Most TCR sequence clusters were specific to one of the two donors. In a couple of donors, T-cell clones that expanded and contracted after mild COVID-19 were tracked by sequencing TCRalpha and TCRbeta repertoires over time. The cohort was made up of two young adult volunteers, one female and one male, who were previously healthy.

Study-level results and caveats: The second-wave clones that peaked on day 37 were not confirmed to be SARS-CoV-2 specific. The study covered only a couple of mild cases, and larger cohorts including severe cases with pre-infection samples were considered necessary. Clones contracting from day 15 to 85 had balanced CD4/CD8 phenotypes, while a second wave expanding from day 15 to 37 was biased towards CD4+. Contracting CD4+ clones were located mainly in the CM and EM memory subsets, whereas CD8+ clones were found to be enriched in EMRA. Some responding clones were detected in pre-infection memory, suggesting pre-existing cross-reactive memory T cells joined the SARS-CoV-2 response.

Ficoll-Paque density gradient centrifugation was used to isolate PBMCs. The V gene is TRBV7-9 and the J gene is TRBJ1-6; 10 of the junction bases match TRBD1. This receptor was obtained from an adult woman who had mild COVID-19 (a few samples of this study predate the infection). The sample titles of this study are shuffled in the database, so cell type and time point are left out; the donor was told from shared clones. The sequencing input was PBMCs or a T cell subset sorted from them (not recorded which). The sequence in DNA is TGTGCCAGCAGCGCCGGGACAGGGGTAAATTCACCCCTCCACTTT. Its amino acids are CASSAGTGVNSPLHF.